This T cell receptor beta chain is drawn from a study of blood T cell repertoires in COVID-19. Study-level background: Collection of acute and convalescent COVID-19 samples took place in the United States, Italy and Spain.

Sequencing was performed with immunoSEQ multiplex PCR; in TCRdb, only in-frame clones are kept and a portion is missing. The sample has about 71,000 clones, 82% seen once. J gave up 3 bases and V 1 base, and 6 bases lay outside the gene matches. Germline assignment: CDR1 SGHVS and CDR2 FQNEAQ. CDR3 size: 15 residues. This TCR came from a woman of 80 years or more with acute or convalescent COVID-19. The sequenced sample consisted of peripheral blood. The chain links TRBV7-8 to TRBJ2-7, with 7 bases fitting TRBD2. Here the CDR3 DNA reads TGTGCCAGCAGCTTAGGGCTAGCGGTTCTCTACGAGCAGTACTTC. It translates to CASSLGLAVLYEQYF.